Below are 16 T cell receptor beta chains sequenced from a single sample in a study of T cell repertoires in cytomegalovirus infection. MiXCR, run by TCRdb on the reads, gives a single entry per CDR3 protein. This table holds roughly 230,000 distinct CDR3 sequences, 15% to 20% found once. Material for sequencing was CD8+ T cells from PBMCs. These receptors were obtained from a human donor in good health (CMV status not recorded). Some clones in this sample may be carry-over from other donors' samples.

This clonotype occurred a few times. J is TRBJ2-3 and V is TRBV27; TRBD2 aligns across 10 bases. This CDR3 has 14 amino acids. Per germline, CDR1 MNHEY and CDR2 SMNVEV (reference sequence). V was clipped by 2 bases and J by 11 bases; unmatched bases: 7. This CDR3 is CASSLPSSGGEQYF. In DNA form, the CDR3 reads TGTGCCAGCAGTTTACCCTCAAGCGGGGGGGAGCAGTATTTT.

This clonotype was recorded at least ten times. The chain is built from TRBV7-6 and TRBJ2-6; no firm D call. The V gene lost 5 bases and the J gene lost 0 bases, with 17 bases spanning the gap. CDR3 length: 18 amino acids. Germline V gene sequence: CDR1 SGHVS, CDR2 FNYEAQ. The CDR3 sequence is CASSLLETRISGANVLTF. The DNA for the CDR3 is TGTGCCAGCAGCCTTCTTGAAACCCGAATCTCTGGGGCCAACGTCCTGACTTTC.

This clonotype occurred a few times. J is TRBJ2-1 and V is TRBV10-3; 8 positions match TRBD2. This CDR3 has 16 residues. J lost 0 bases, V lost 3 bases, and 4 bases had no gene match. In germline, CDR1 is ENHRY, CDR2 SYGVKD. The DNA for the CDR3 is TGTGCCATCAGTGAACCCGGGACTAGCTCCTACAATGAGCAGTTCTTC. Residues: CAISEPGTSSYNEQFF.

This clonotype has a handful of counts. The chain recombines TRBV12-3 or TRBV12-4 with TRBJ2-1; no reliable D call. The CDR3 has 13 residues. V was pared by 6 bases and J by 0 bases, with 6 bases between. The CDR3, as DNA: TGTGCCAGCAGGGTGGCCTCCTACAATGAGCAGTTCTTC. Its protein is CASRVASYNEQFF.

This chain joins TRBV9 and TRBJ1-1; D is unclear. Germline V CDR1 and CDR2: SGDLS, YYNGEE. Deletions cut 4 bases from V and 9 bases from J, with 16 bases between. This CDR3 spans 13 amino acids. This CDR3 is CASSLDPTEKAFF. The CDR3 coding sequence is TGTGCCAGCAGCTTGGACCCAACTGAGAAAGCTTTCTTT. Using reference TRBV9 and TRBJ1-1 for the parts outside the CDR3, the full variable domain is DSGVTQTPKHLITATGQRVTLRCSPRSGDLSVYWYQQSLDQGLQFLIQYYNGEERAKGNILERFSAQQFPDLHSELNLSSLELGDSALYFCASSLDPTEKAFFGQGTRLTVV.

Points on this clonotype: A much larger clone sits a single nucleotide away, making a read error possible. The chain combines TRBV27 with TRBJ2-1; D is unclear. CDR3 length equals 14 residues. Germline values: CDR1 MNHEY, CDR2 SMNVEV (reference sequence). CDR3 residues: CASSLSNSYKEQFF. CDR3 coding DNA: TGTGCCAGCAGTTTATCAAATTCCTACAAAGAGCAGTTCTTC.

This clonotype has more than one count but fewer than ten. J is TRBJ2-3 and V is TRBV2; D not certain. The CDR3 contains 11 residues. The V gene lost 11 bases and the J gene lost 0 bases, with 6 bases spanning the gap. Germline values: CDR1 SNHLY, CDR2 FYNNEI. The CDR3 bases are TGTGCCGTCTATAGCACAGATACGCAGTATTTT. Translating gives CAVYSTDTQYF.

The chain is built from TRBV7-6 and TRBJ2-4; 9 bases are shared with TRBD1. CDR1 is SGHVS, CDR2 FNYEAQ, per germline. This CDR3 is 13 amino acids long. V lost 5 bases and J lost 11; bases outside the gene matches: 7. CDR3 sequence: CASSRLGQGLQYF. DNA of the CDR3: TGTGCCAGCAGCCGATTGGGACAGGGCCTTCAGTACTTC. The whole variable domain, filled in from reference TRBV7-6 and TRBJ2-4, reads GAGVSQSPRYKVTKRGQDVALRCDPISGHVSLYWYRQALGQGPEFLTYFNYEAQQDKSGLPNDRFSAERPEGSISTLTIQRTEQRDSAMYRCASSRLGQGLQYFGAGTRLSVL.

This clonotype was counted a few times. V and J are TRBV6-2 or TRBV6-3 and TRBJ1-5; maybe TRBD1 (5 bases). CDR1 and CDR2 (germline): MNHEY, SVGEGT. The CDR3 runs 17 residues. V shed 2 bases and J shed 1 base, with 15 bases lying between them. CDR3 nucleotides: TGTGCCAGCAGTTACCCCACGGGGGTGGAGAGCAATCAGCCCCAGCATTTT. This sequence encodes CASSYPTGVESNQPQHF.

This clonotype was counted ten times or more. V usage is TRBV3-1 and J usage is TRBJ2-1; maybe TRBD2 (7 bases). V lost 6 bases and J 4 bases, leaving 16 bases between the germline ends. The CDR3 extends over 15 amino acids. The V gene's germline CDR1 is LGHDT and CDR2 YNNKEL (reference sequence). The CDR3 protein is CASRPTGGEYNEQFF. In DNA, the CDR3 is TGTGCCAGCAGACCTACGGGGGGCGAGTACAATGAGCAGTTCTTC.

A few counts support this clonotype. V gene TRBV4-1 combines with J gene TRBJ1-2, with 9 bases fitting TRBD1. V was pared by 3 bases and J by 4 bases, with 9 bases of the junction left unmatched. Per germline, CDR1 MGHRA and CDR2 YSYEKL. The CDR3 has 16 amino acids. The CDR3 sequence: CASSHGQGTPSYGYTF. In DNA form, the CDR3 reads TGCGCCAGCAGCCACGGACAGGGGACTCCGAGCTATGGCTACACCTTC.

The V and J genes are TRBV12-3 or TRBV12-4 and TRBJ2-3; D perhaps matches TRBD2 (5 bases). The CDR3 is 16 residues long. Deletions cut 6 bases from V and 6 bases from J, with 22 bases between. This CDR3 reads CASSEPGRQTGDTQYF. The DNA for the CDR3 is TGTGCCAGCAGCGAACCCGGACGACAAACGGGGGATACGCAGTATTTT.

This clonotype showed up many times. This chain uses TRBV7-8 with TRBJ2-7; 7 bases line up with TRBD1. The V gene end was trimmed by 5 bases and the J gene end by 3 bases; junction bases not matched to a gene: 10. This CDR3 is 15 amino acids long. CDR1 SGHVS and CDR2 FQNEAQ come from the germline V gene. The CDR3 sequence is CASSLIGQADYEQYF. DNA of the CDR3: TGTGCCAGCAGCCTGATCGGACAGGCCGACTACGAGCAGTACTTC. The full variable domain, in which reference TRBV7-8 and TRBJ2-7 provide the parts outside the CDR3, is GAGVSQSPRYKVAKRGQDVALRCDPISGHVSLFWYQQALGQGPEFLTYFQNEAQLDKSGLPSDRFFAERPEGSVSTLKIQRTQQEDSAVYLCASSLIGQADYEQYFGPGTRLTVT.

The rearrangement joins TRBV6-2 or TRBV6-3 to TRBJ2-5; D ambiguous. Trimming removed 2 bases from V and 2 bases from J, with 12 bases in between. Germline loops: CDR1 MNHEY, CDR2 SVGEGT. This CDR3 is built from 15 residues. CDR3 coding DNA: TGTGCCAGCAGTTACCCCCAACTGGAGCAAGAGACCCAGTACTTC. This codes for CASSYPQLEQETQYF.

The gene calls are TRBV27 and TRBJ2-1; D ambiguous. Germline CDR1 is MNHEY and CDR2 is SMNVEV (reference sequence). This CDR3 has 15 residues. Trimming left V 4 bases short and J 4 bases short, with 14 bases between. The CDR3 DNA sequence: TGTGCCAGCAGTTCCACAGATGTGGGATACAATGAGCAGTTCTTC. As protein: CASSSTDVGYNEQFF.

Of note for this clonotype: An end of the junction differs from the germline gene, which may be a read error. This chain uses TRBV28 with TRBJ2-3; TRBD1 aligns across 9 bases. There are 20 residues in the CDR3. CDR1 and CDR2 (germline): MDHEN, SYDVKM. The DNA of the CDR3 is TGTGCCAACAGTTTGTCCGCCTTGGGTGTTTGGGGACAGGGAACAGATACGCAGTATTTT. The encoded protein is CANSLSALGVWGQGTDTQYF.